One and the same sample provided the 26 T cell receptor beta chains below, sequenced in a study of T cells in Graves' hyperthyroidism and ophthalmopathy. Template material for amplifying TCR beta CDR3 regions consisted of RNA transcripts. In the first-round RT-PCR of the TCR CDR3, the HTBI primer set was used. TCRdb called the multiplex PCR reads again in MiXCR, with one record for every CDR3 protein. This table holds over 120,000 distinct CDR3 sequences, 22% found once. Sequencing was done on a sample of blood. These receptor sequences come from a woman in her forties or fifties with Graves' hyperthyroidism that later progressed to Graves' ophthalmopathy.

This clonotype was counted between two and nine times. The V and J genes are TRBV14 and TRBJ2-5; 11 nucleotides match TRBD2. V trimming: 4 bases; J trimming: 7 bases; junction bases outside the gene matches: 8. Germline V CDR1 and CDR2: SGHDN, FVKESK. The CDR3 is 15 amino acids. The CDR3 DNA reads TGTGCCAGCAGCCCTATGCTAGCGGGAGGCAGGACCCAGTACTTC. Its protein is CASSPMLAGGRTQYF.

Many counts were recorded for this clonotype. The chain recombines TRBV5-5 with TRBJ2-5; 12 nucleotides agree with TRBD2. The CDR3 sequence is 18 residues long. Unmatched junction bases numbered 15, after V lost 4 bases and J lost 5 bases. The V gene's germline CDR1 is SGHKS and CDR2 YYEKEE (reference sequence). CDR3 nucleotide sequence: TGTGCCAGCAGCCGAGACGCCAGACTAGCGGGAGACATTGAGACCCAGTACTTC. Protein: CASSRDARLAGDIETQYF.

This clonotype was seen repeatedly, ten times or more. The chain combines TRBV11-2 with TRBJ2-3; 13 bases fit TRBD2. The length of the CDR3 is 18 residues. The germline gives CDR1 SGHAT, CDR2 FQNNGV. The trim removed 3 bases at V and 2 bases at J, leaving 8 bases unmatched. The CDR3 sequence: CASSFAGLAGRPTDTQYF. CDR3 sequence (DNA): TGTGCCAGCAGCTTTGCGGGACTAGCGGGAAGACCCACAGATACGCAGTATTTT.

This clonotype was counted at least ten times. V and J are TRBV30 and TRBJ2-1; 9 bases are shared with TRBD2. CDR3 length: 16 amino acids. From germline, CDR1 is GTSNPN and CDR2 SVGIG (reference sequence). V lost 3 bases, J lost 7 bases, and 13 bases stayed unmatched. CDR3 bases: TGTGCCTGGAGACATCTTGCGGGAGGGCCGGGGAATGAGCAGTTCTTC. Translated, it gives CAWRHLAGGPGNEQFF.

In this sample, this clonotype turned up many times. The rearrangement uses TRBV12-3 or TRBV12-4 and TRBJ2-3, with D uncertain. The CDR3 contains 13 residues. Trimming took off 5 bases at V and 5 bases at J, with 11 bases between the two ends. CDR3 amino acids: CASSDGRGDTQYF. In DNA, the CDR3 is TGTGCCAGCAGTGATGGGCGTGGAGATACGCAGTATTTT.

This clonotype was counted ten times or more. The V call is TRBV9, the J call TRBJ2-5, with TRBD2 matching 8 bases. Germline V gene lookup returns CDR1 SGDLS and CDR2 YYNGEE. V dropped 9 bases and J dropped 5; count of bases not matched to a gene: 15. There are 15 residues in the CDR3. The CDR3 reads CATPKSAGEVETQYF. As DNA, the CDR3 is TGTGCCACCCCGAAGTCAGCGGGAGAAGTGGAGACCCAGTACTTC.

The rearrangement joins TRBV19 to TRBJ1-5; D call uncertain. The ends were cut back, 5 bases at V and 0 bases at J, with 11 bases in the middle. The CDR3 sequence is 15 residues long. Germline V lookup: CDR1 LNHDA, CDR2 SQIVND (reference sequence). The CDR3 nucleotides are TGTGCCAGTAGTTCCCGCGGATTTAGCAATCAGCCCCAGCATTTT. Translating it yields CASSSRGFSNQPQHF. Full variable domain (outside the CDR3, taken from reference TRBV19 and TRBJ1-5): DGGITQSPKYLFRKEGQNVTLSCEQNLNHDAMYWYRQDPGQGLRLIYYSQIVNDFQKGDIAEGYSVSREKKESFPLTVTSAQKNPTAFYLCASSSRGFSNQPQHFGDGTRLSIL.

This clonotype was seen at least ten times. The chain employs TRBV2 and TRBJ2-5, with 8 bases lining up with TRBD2. This CDR3 has 13 amino acids. Trimming removed 7 bases from V and 4 bases from J; junction bases left unmatched: 5. The germline V gene has CDR1 SNHLY and CDR2 FYNNEI. The CDR3 DNA reads TGTGCCAGCAAGCGGGAGAGGGGAGAGACCCAGTACTTC. It yields the protein CASKRERGETQYF.

This clonotype was seen at least ten times. The chain carries TRBV7-2 and TRBJ2-5, with D perhaps matching TRBD1 (7 bases). Germline CDR1 reads SGHTA; CDR2 reads FQGNSA. The CDR3 spans 14 residues. Trimming shortened V by 2 bases and J by 4 bases, and 11 bases separated the two germline ends. DNA of the CDR3: TGTGCCAGCAGCTTAAATCAGGGGGGAGAGACCCAGTACTTC. Protein product: CASSLNQGGETQYF.

This clonotype was observed a handful of times. The genes are TRBV7-2 and TRBJ2-7; the D gene could be TRBD1 or TRBD2 (6 bases each). This CDR3 region has 14 residues. In germline, CDR1 is SGHTA, CDR2 FQGNSA. The V end lost 8 bases, the J end lost 3 bases, and 17 bases lay between the germline ends. The CDR3 loop reads CASQFGGDYYEQYF. As DNA, the CDR3 is TGTGCCAGCCAATTCGGGGGCGACTACTACGAGCAGTACTTC.

The rearrangement links TRBV3-1 to TRBJ1-1; no firm D call. Per germline, CDR1 LGHDT and CDR2 YNNKEL (reference sequence). Deletions cut 2 bases from V and 6 bases from J, with 7 bases between. This CDR3 spans 12 amino acids. The CDR3 protein is CASSQIGAEAFF. The CDR3 nucleotides are TGTGCCAGCAGCCAAATTGGGGCTGAAGCTTTCTTT.

The chain is built from TRBV4-1 and TRBJ1-5, with TRBD1 matching over 10 bases. Germline CDR1 reads MGHRA; CDR2 reads YSYEKL. With V trimmed by 4 bases and J by 4 bases, 1 base remained unmatched. The CDR3 length is 14 residues. The CDR3 loop reads CASSPDRGNQPQHF. The CDR3 DNA follows: TGCGCCAGCAGCCCGGACAGGGGGAATCAGCCCCAGCATTTT.

This clonotype was seen at least ten times. This rearrangement joins TRBV5-6 to TRBJ2-7; tentatively, D is TRBD2 (6 bases). The CDR3 consists of 14 residues. Germline V gene sequence: CDR1 SGHDT, CDR2 YYEEEE. V gave up 4 bases and J gave up 2 bases, with 13 bases separating them. The chain's CDR3 is CASSAGTRPYEQYF. In DNA form, the CDR3 reads TGTGCCAGCAGCGCCGGGACTCGCCCCTACGAGCAGTACTTC.

This chain joins TRBV12-3 or TRBV12-4 and TRBJ1-1; D remains ambiguous. The V end lost 2 bases, the J end lost 4 bases, and 14 bases lay between the germline ends. CDR3 size: 15 residues. This CDR3 reads CASSLTPTERTEAFF. CDR3 nucleotide sequence: TGTGCCAGCAGTTTAACCCCGACGGAGCGCACTGAAGCTTTCTTT.

This clonotype was detected ten times or more. The chain links TRBV20-1 to TRBJ2-1; 12 positions agree with TRBD2. Germline loops: CDR1 DFQATT, CDR2 SNEGSKA (reference sequence). V lost 3 bases and J lost 5; bases outside the gene matches: 2. This CDR3 is 14 amino acids long. CDR3 bases: TGCAGTGCTAGCCTAGCGGGAGGGAACAATGAGCAGTTCTTC. Amino acid sequence: CSASLAGGNNEQFF.

This chain connects TRBV3-1 to TRBJ2-1; TRBD2 aligns across 7 bases. The germline V gene encodes CDR1 LGHDT and CDR2 YNNKEL (reference sequence). The J segment lost 6 bases and the V segment lost 0 bases, leaving 8 bases of the junction unmatched. This CDR3 region has 16 residues. CDR3 coding DNA: TGTGCCAGCAGCCAAGAGGGCGGGAGCTACCTCAATGAGCAGTTCTTC. Its translation is CASSQEGGSYLNEQFF.

The genes are TRBV11-3 and TRBJ2-7, with 8 bases matching TRBD1. The CDR3 contains 13 residues. CDR1 is SGHNT and CDR2 is YENEEA in the germline V gene. J was trimmed by 5 bases and V by 6 bases; bases with no gene match: 6. CDR3 protein: CASSLTGGNEQYF. In DNA, the CDR3 is TGTGCCAGCAGTCTCACAGGGGGGAACGAGCAGTACTTC.

This clonotype occurred many times. The chain links TRBV20-1 to TRBJ2-7; TRBD2 agrees at 8 bases. This CDR3 is 13 amino acids long. With V trimmed by 3 bases and J by 4 bases, 5 bases remained unmatched. Germline CDR1 reads DFQATT; CDR2 reads SNEGSKA (reference sequence). Here the CDR3 DNA reads TGCAGTGCTAGGACTAGCGAGAAGTACGAGCAGTACTTC. This sequence encodes CSARTSEKYEQYF.

This clonotype has ten or more counts. V usage is TRBV5-1 and J usage is TRBJ2-7; possibly TRBD2 for D (5 bases). The V end was cut by 2 bases, the J end by 2 bases, with 17 bases between. Germline lookup yields CDR1 SGHRS and CDR2 YFSETQ. CDR3 length: 16 residues. The CDR3 nucleotides read TGCGCCAGCAGCTTATCCCCGGTGAGGGCGGCCTACGAGCAGTACTTC. Residues: CASSLSPVRAAYEQYF.

This clonotype has ten or more counts. The CDR3 DNA is TGTGCCAGCAGGCTCCTGGCGGGGGGAGGTCTCCACGCTGAAGCTTTCTTT. Residues: CASRLLAGGGLHAEAFF. The chain has TRBV7-2 and TRBJ1-1; TRBD1 is a possible D gene (5 bases). The V end lost 6 bases, the J end lost 6 bases, and 26 bases lay between the germline ends. The CDR3 covers 17 residues. Germline lookup yields CDR1 SGHTA and CDR2 FQGNSA.

This clonotype was seen a few times. This chain uses TRBV9 with TRBJ2-7, with a tentative D call TRBD1 (6 bases). The CDR3 covers 13 residues. CDR1 is SGDLS, CDR2 YYNGEE, per germline. The V and J ends lost 4 bases and 3 bases respectively, with 11 bases between them. The CDR3 DNA reads as TGTGCCAGCAGCCCCACAGGGAACTACGAGCAGTACTTC. Translation: CASSPTGNYEQYF.

This clonotype showed up just a few times. The V and J genes are TRBV6-2 or TRBV6-3 and TRBJ2-2; 8 nucleotides match TRBD2. Germline values: CDR1 MNHEY, CDR2 SVGEGT. After removal of 0 bases from V and 1 base from J, the junction contained 1 base not matched to a gene. This CDR3 has 16 residues. The CDR3 DNA follows: TGTGCCAGCAGTTACTCCGCGGGGGGGAACACCGGGGAGCTGTTTTTT. Translating gives CASSYSAGGNTGELFF.

V usage is TRBV7-6 and J usage is TRBJ1-3, with D possibly TRBD1 on 6 matching bases. Germline V gives CDR1 SGHVS, CDR2 FNYEAQ. V was pared by 5 bases and J by 1 base, with 18 bases between. CDR3 size: 17 residues. CDR3 nucleotides: TGTGCCAGCAGCCCCGGACAGCTTCGCTCTTCTGGAAACACCATATATTTT. It specifies CASSPGQLRSSGNTIYF.

The table lists this clonotype with many counts. This sequence joins TRBV29-1 and TRBJ2-1; 12 bases fit TRBD2. V was pared by 4 bases and J by 4 bases, with 2 bases of the junction left unmatched. Germline loops: CDR1 SQVTM, CDR2 ANQGSEA. There are 14 residues in the CDR3. CDR3 nucleotide sequence: TGCAGCGTTGCTGGGACTAGCGGGTACAATGAGCAGTTCTTC. This encodes CSVAGTSGYNEQFF.

This clonotype was recorded many times. V usage is TRBV12-3 or TRBV12-4 and J usage is TRBJ2-7, with 15 bases that match TRBD2. V gave up 2 bases and J gave up 4 bases; unmatched junction bases: 12. The CDR3 loop spans 19 amino acids. CDR3 sequence (DNA): TGTGCCAGCAGTTTAAAATCCGGACTAGCGGGAGGGCCAAGGTACGAGCAGTACTTC. Translated, it gives CASSLKSGLAGGPRYEQYF.

This clonotype was recorded at least ten times. The chain links TRBV28 to TRBJ2-1; tentatively, D is TRBD2 (5 bases). Between the trimmed V and J ends, which lost 6 bases and 3 bases, there was a span of 15 bases. The CDR3 covers 15 residues. Looked up from germline, CDR1 is MDHEN and CDR2 is SYDVKM. CDR3 loop: CASSPGSLGYNEQFF. CDR3 DNA sequence: TGTGCCAGCAGCCCTGGGAGTTTGGGCTACAATGAGCAGTTCTTC.